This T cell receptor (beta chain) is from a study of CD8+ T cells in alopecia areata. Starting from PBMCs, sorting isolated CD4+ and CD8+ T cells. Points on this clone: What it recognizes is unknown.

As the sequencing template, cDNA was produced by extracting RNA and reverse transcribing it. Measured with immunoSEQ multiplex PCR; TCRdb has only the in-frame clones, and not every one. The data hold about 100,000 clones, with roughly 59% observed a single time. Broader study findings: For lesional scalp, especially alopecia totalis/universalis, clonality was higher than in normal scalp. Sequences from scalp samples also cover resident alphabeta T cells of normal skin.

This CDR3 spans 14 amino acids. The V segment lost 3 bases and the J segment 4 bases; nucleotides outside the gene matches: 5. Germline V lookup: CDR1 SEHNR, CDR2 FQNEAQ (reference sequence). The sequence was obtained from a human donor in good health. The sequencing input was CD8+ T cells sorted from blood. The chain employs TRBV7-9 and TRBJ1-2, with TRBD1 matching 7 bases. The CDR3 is CASSFVGTVYGYTF. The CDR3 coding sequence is TGTGCCAGCAGCTTCGTCGGGACAGTCTATGGCTACACCTTC.